This TCR beta chain was documented in a study of CD8+ T cells in alopecia areata (dated by TCRdb to 2017 to 2018). For the study in its entirety: The treated patients, all with moderate-to-severe alopecia areata, were enrolled in an open-label pilot trial of oral tofacitinib given at 5 to 10 mg twice daily. Patients stayed on tofacitinib for 6 to 18 months and then had 6 months of follow-up off drug so that delayed response and recurrence could be assessed. The study used high-throughput TCRbeta sequencing to examine T cell clonal expansion in alopecia areata, in both the C3H/HeJ mouse model and human patients. Scalp tissue and sorted CD4+ and CD8+ peripheral blood T cells from patchy and totalis/universalis alopecia areata patients and from healthy controls were covered by human TCRbeta sequencing. Biopsies were taken from tofacitinib-treated patients at baseline and again at 4 and 24 weeks into treatment, and several of those patients also had a later scalp biopsy. Scalp clonality was compared among normal scalp (n=4), patchy alopecia areata scalp (n=8), and alopecia totalis/universalis scalp (n=8). RNA was extracted with the PAXgene miRNA kit for fixed scalp, the miRNeasy kit for PBMCs, and the RNeasy kit for mouse skin. TCRbeta CDR3 regions were amplified by immunoSEQ multiplex PCR with 35 Vbeta forward and 13 Jbeta reverse primers. Study-level results and caveats: Compared with normal scalp, lesional scalp had higher clonality and more expanded CD8+ clones, particularly in alopecia totalis/universalis, a pattern that suggests antigenic drive. Scalp TCR repertoire analysis is complicated because resident alphabeta T cells in normal human skin are also sequenced, whereas mouse skin is dominated by gammadelta T cells. Shared TCR sequences between patients were less evident than in mice, which may be partly attributable to HLA diversity in the patient population.

Trimming at the junction amounts to 0 bases on V and 1 base on J, and the germline ends lie 8 bases apart. The CDR3 covers 16 residues, taking in both the cysteine and the phenylalanine. Only the CDR3 DNA is retained, 48 bases long and in frame from the first base. According to the germline V gene, CDR1 reads SGDLS and CDR2 reads YYNGEE. In light of the paper, this sample's time point label describes: baseline before oral tofacitinib. Peripheral blood and lesional scalp punch biopsies were obtained from patients with alopecia areata. PBMCs were isolated by density centrifugation and stained for CD3, CD4 and CD8, and CD4+ and CD8+ T cells were sorted on a FACSAria. With regard to this clone: Its antigen is not yet known. No quality values exist for individual bases; no much larger clone is one base distant.

The library came from the immunoSEQ multiplex PCR assay. To provide template for TCR sequencing, every sample had RNA extracted and reverse transcribed into cDNA. First-strand cDNA was synthesized with SuperScript III using a 2:1 mix of oligo-dT and random hexamers. A synthetic immune receptor repertoire was used to measure amplification bias, and any remaining bias was corrected computationally. The study's own analysis went as follows. Raw reads were preprocessed for error removal, and CDR3 was defined according to IMGT conventions as running from the conserved cysteine to phenylalanine. Clonality was computed by normalizing Shannon entropy by log2 of the number of productive unique TCRs and subtracting the result from 1. CD4 or CD8 identity of scalp clones was inferred by cross-referencing scalp TCRbeta sequences with sorted blood CD4 and CD8 repertoires. What TCRdb holds here is the immuneACCESS table cut down to in-frame rearrangements. Part of the clones is not present; checked against another copy, under half of the missing clones reflect an unresolved V gene, and the others are unexplained. The DNA gave D and trimming, while V, J and clone size come from that table. The sample table shows around 250,000 clones, and about two thirds are seen once. The ten most abundant clones make up around 1.2% of the sample.

The sequence was collected from a human donor with alopecia areata. The sample in question was CD4+ T cells sorted from blood, obtained at week 0. The chain employs TRBV9 and TRBJ2-6; too little of a D gene remains to name it. The DNA is TGTGCCAGCAGCGTAGTTCCCGGGTCTGGGGCCAACGTCCTGACTTTC. Its product reads: CASSVVPGSGANVLTF.